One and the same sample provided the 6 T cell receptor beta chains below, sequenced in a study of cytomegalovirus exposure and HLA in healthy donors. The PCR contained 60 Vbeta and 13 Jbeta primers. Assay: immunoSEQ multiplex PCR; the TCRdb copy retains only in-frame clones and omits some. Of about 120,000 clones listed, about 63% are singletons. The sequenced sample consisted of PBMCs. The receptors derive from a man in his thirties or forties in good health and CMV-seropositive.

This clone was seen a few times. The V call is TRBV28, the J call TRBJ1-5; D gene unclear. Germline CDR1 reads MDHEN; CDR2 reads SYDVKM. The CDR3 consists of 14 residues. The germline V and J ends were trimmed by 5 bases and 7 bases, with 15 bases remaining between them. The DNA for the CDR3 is TGTGCCAGCAGTCTACCCGGGGAGGCGCAGCCCCAGCATTTT. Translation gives CASSLPGEAQPQHF.

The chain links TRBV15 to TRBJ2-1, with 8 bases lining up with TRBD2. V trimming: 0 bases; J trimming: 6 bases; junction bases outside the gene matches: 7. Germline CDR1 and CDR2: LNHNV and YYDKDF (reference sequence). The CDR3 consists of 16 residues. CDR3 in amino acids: CATSRDPGGPTNEQFF. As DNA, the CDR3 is TGTGCCACCAGCAGAGATCCGGGAGGGCCAACCAATGAGCAGTTCTTC.

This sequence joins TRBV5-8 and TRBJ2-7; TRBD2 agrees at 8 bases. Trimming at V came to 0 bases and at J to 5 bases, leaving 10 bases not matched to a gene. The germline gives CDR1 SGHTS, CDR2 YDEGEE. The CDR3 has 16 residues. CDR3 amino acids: CASSLAVASGYHEQYF. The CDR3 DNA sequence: TGTGCCAGCAGCTTGGCAGTGGCTAGCGGGTACCACGAGCAGTACTTC.

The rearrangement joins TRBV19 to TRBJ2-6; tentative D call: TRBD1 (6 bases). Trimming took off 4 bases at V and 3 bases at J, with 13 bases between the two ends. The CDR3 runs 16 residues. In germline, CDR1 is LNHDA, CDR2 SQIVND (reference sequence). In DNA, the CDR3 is TGTGCCAGTAGTAGGCAGGGGAATGGTGGGGCCAACGTCCTGACTTTC. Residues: CASSRQGNGGANVLTF.

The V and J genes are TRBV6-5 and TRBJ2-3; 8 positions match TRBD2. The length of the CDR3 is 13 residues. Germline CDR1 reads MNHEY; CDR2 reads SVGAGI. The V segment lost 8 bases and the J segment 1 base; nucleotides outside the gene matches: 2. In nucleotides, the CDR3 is TGTGCCAGCGGACTAGCAGGCACAGATACGCAGTATTTT. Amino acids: CASGLAGTDTQYF.

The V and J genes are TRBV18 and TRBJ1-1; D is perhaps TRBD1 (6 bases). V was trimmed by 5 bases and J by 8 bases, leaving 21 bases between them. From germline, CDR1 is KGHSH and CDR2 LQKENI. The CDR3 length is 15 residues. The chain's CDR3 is CASSTITGTTAEAFF. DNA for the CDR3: TGTGCCAGCTCAACGATAACAGGGACCACTGCGGAAGCTTTCTTT.